Following are 10 T cell receptor beta chains from one sample sequenced in a study of T-cell memory formation after mild COVID-19. TCRdb itself ran the 5' RACE reads through MiXCR, one entry per CDR3 protein. The repertoire has about 340,000 distinct CDR3 sequences, roughly 13% of them found once; the top ten carry around 21%. The specimen sequenced was PBMCs or a T cell subset sorted from them (not recorded which). These TCRs come from a young man who had mild COVID-19 (a few samples of this study predate the infection). Cell type and time point are not known.

The chain joins TRBV7-2 to TRBJ2-7, with a tentative D call TRBD1 (5 bases). CDR1 is SGHTA and CDR2 is FQGNSA in the germline V gene. The CDR3 loop spans 11 amino acids. The V and J ends lost 4 bases and 7 bases respectively, with 8 bases between them. CDR3 sequence reads: CASSSGFEQYV. In DNA form, the CDR3 reads TGTGCCAGCAGCTCAGGGTTTGAGCAGTACGTC.

CDR3 sequence (DNA): TGCGCCAGCAGCTTGGTAGGGGACAGGGGGATCTACGAGCAGTACGTC. This encodes CASSLVGDRGIYEQYV. J is TRBJ2-7 and V is TRBV5-1; 11 nucleotides match TRBD1. Unmatched junction bases numbered 5, after V lost 0 bases and J lost 3 bases. The CDR3 runs to 16 residues. Germline V gene data show CDR1 as SGHRS and CDR2 as YFSETQ.

A few counts support this clonotype. The chain recombines TRBV6-5 with TRBJ1-2, with a weak D call TRBD1 (5 bases). CDR1 and CDR2 (germline): MNHEY, SVGAGI. Deletions cut 6 bases from V and 5 bases from J, with 10 bases between. The CDR3 is 12 amino acids. CDR3 nucleotide sequence: TGTGCCAGCAGCCGGGGGGAGTATGGCTACACCTTC. Its protein product is CASSRGEYGYTF.

This clonotype was seen a handful of times. This chain connects TRBV15 to TRBJ1-1; perhaps TRBD1 as D (5 bases). The CDR3 spans 15 residues. CDR1 is LNHNV and CDR2 is YYDKDF in the germline V gene (reference sequence). Trimming left V 5 bases short and J 4 bases short, with 17 bases between. In nucleotides, the CDR3 is TGTGCCACCAGCGCCATCCCAGGGCAAGGCACTGAAGCTTTCTTT. Translation gives CATSAIPGQGTEAFF.

This clonotype was detected a few times. The chain employs TRBV7-8 and TRBJ2-3; 7 nucleotides line up with TRBD2. Per germline, CDR1 SGHVS and CDR2 FQNEAQ. The CDR3 runs 14 residues. V gave up 3 bases and J gave up 4 bases; unmatched junction bases: 4. CDR3 amino acids: CASSFRTSSDTQYF. The CDR3, as DNA: TGTGCCAGCAGCTTCAGGACTAGTTCAGATACGCAGTATTTT.

The rearrangement joins TRBV12-3 or TRBV12-4 to TRBJ2-3; no firm D call. There are 15 residues in the CDR3. V was pared by 8 bases and J by 2 bases, with 17 bases between. The chain's CDR3 is CASAPPPISTDTQYF. The CDR3 DNA reads as TGTGCCAGCGCCCCGCCACCAATCTCCACAGATACGCAGTATTTT.

The chain employs TRBV7-9 and TRBJ1-1; 7 bases are a match to TRBD1. Trimming at V came to 7 bases and at J to 6 bases, leaving 11 bases not matched to a gene. Germline CDR1 reads SEHNR; CDR2 reads FQNEAQ (reference sequence). CDR3 length: 14 residues. This CDR3 reads CASTSEQGTAEAFF. CDR3 nucleotides: TGTGCCAGCACTTCCGAACAGGGGACTGCTGAAGCTTTCTTT.

This clonotype was counted between two and nine times. The rearrangement links TRBV9 to TRBJ2-1; 7 nucleotides line up with TRBD2. The J segment lost 6 bases and the V segment lost 0 bases, leaving 3 bases of the junction unmatched. Germline CDR1 and CDR2: SGDLS and YYNGEE. CDR3 size: 14 residues. As DNA, the CDR3 is TGTGCCAGCAGCGTAGGGGGGGAGGGCAATGAGCAGTTCTTC. This gives the protein CASSVGGEGNEQFF.

This clonotype was picked up a small number of times. The CDR3 sequence: CASSPTGYYNEQFF. The CDR3 DNA is TGCGCCAGCAGCCCGACAGGGTACTACAATGAGCAGTTCTTC. The rearrangement joins TRBV5-1 to TRBJ2-1, with 7 bases matching TRBD1. The CDR3 has 14 residues. J gave up 3 bases and V 4 bases, and 4 bases lay outside the gene matches. The V gene's germline CDR1 is SGHRS and CDR2 YFSETQ.

The genes are TRBV6-5 and TRBJ1-2, with a possible D match to TRBD1 (6 bases). Trimming pared 2 bases from V and 8 bases from J, leaving 12 bases between. There are 13 residues in the CDR3. Germline V gene lookup returns CDR1 MNHEY and CDR2 SVGAGI. The CDR3 spells CASSYRQVDGYTF. The CDR3 region has the DNA TGTGCCAGCAGTTACAGACAGGTAGACGGCTACACCTTC.